This entry lists 7 T cell receptor beta chains sequenced from one sample in a study of blood T cell repertoires in COVID-19. Assay used: immunoSEQ multiplex PCR; TCRdb lists only in-frame clones, some missing. The profile shows over 85,000 clones, about 85% of them singletons. The sequenced sample consisted of peripheral blood. The receptor source for this set is a man aged 60 to 69 with acute or convalescent COVID-19.

This sequence joins TRBV11-2 and TRBJ2-7; TRBD1 aligns across 9 bases. The CDR3 spans 15 residues. V trimming: 5 bases; J trimming: 3 bases; junction bases outside the gene matches: 8. The germline V gene has CDR1 SGHAT and CDR2 FQNNGV. CDR3 protein: CASSPYQTGGYEQYF. The CDR3 region has the DNA TGTGCCAGCAGCCCCTACCAGACAGGGGGCTACGAGCAGTACTTC.

J is TRBJ1-1 and V is TRBV27; D gene ambiguous. Per germline, CDR1 MNHEY and CDR2 SMNVEV (reference sequence). The CDR3 spans 13 residues. V was shortened by 3 bases and J by 8 bases, with 13 bases between the two germline ends. This CDR3 reads CASSFSGLAEAFF. The DNA for the CDR3 is TGTGCCAGCAGTTTTAGCGGTCTCGCCGAAGCTTTCTTT.

The V gene is TRBV27, the J gene TRBJ1-1; the match to TRBD1 covers 8 bases. Germline-derived CDR1 and CDR2 are MNHEY and SMNVEV (reference sequence). Unmatched junction bases numbered 4, after V lost 3 bases and J lost 1 base. The CDR3 has 15 residues. Here the CDR3 DNA reads TGTGCCAGCAGTTTTCAGGGGGCTTGGAACACTGAAGCTTTCTTT. Translation: CASSFQGAWNTEAFF.

The CDR3 sequence is CASIRTGRNNQPQHF. The CDR3 nucleotides read TGTGCCAGTATACGGACAGGGAGAAACAATCAGCCCCAGCATTTT. The chain joins TRBV19 to TRBJ1-5; TRBD1 matches at 8 bases. Germline V lookup: CDR1 LNHDA, CDR2 SQIVND (reference sequence). The CDR3 runs to 15 residues. V lost 7 bases to trimming and J lost 3 bases; unmatched junction nucleotides: 8. Full variable domain (outside the CDR3, taken from reference TRBV19 and TRBJ1-5): DGGITQSPKYLFRKEGQNVTLSCEQNLNHDAMYWYRQDPGQGLRLIYYSQIVNDFQKGDIAEGYSVSREKKESFPLTVTSAQKNPTAFYLCASIRTGRNNQPQHFGDGTRLSIL.

The chain combines TRBV18 with TRBJ1-5; a possible D gene is TRBD1 (6 bases). The germline CDR1 and CDR2 sequences are KGHSH and LQKENI. V was pared by 4 bases and J by 9 bases, with 7 bases between. This CDR3 contains 11 residues. CDR3 DNA: TGTGCCAGCTCACTAGGGGGGCCCCAGCATTTT. Translated: CASSLGGPQHF.

The V gene is TRBV5-1, the J gene TRBJ2-5, with D unresolved. V lost 0 bases and J 7 bases, leaving 16 bases between the germline ends. This CDR3 is built from 15 residues. The germline V gene has CDR1 SGHRS and CDR2 YFSETQ. DNA for the CDR3: TGCGCCAGCAGCTTGGAAGGTCCTTCTGGAGTGACCCAGTACTTC. The encoded protein is CASSLEGPSGVTQYF.

The chain couples TRBV7-8 to TRBJ1-5, with TRBD1 matching 9 bases. From germline, CDR1 is SGHVS and CDR2 FQNEAQ. V lost 1 base to trimming and J lost 5 bases; unmatched junction nucleotides: 12. This CDR3 region has 18 residues. The CDR3 DNA is TGTGCCAGCAGCTTAGTGGGAACGGGACAGGGCATGGATCAGCCCCAGCATTTT. Encoded protein: CASSLVGTGQGMDQPQHF.